A single TCR beta chain is shown here with its context. Its target is not known. Using a J-beta primer mix together with a sample-barcoded 5' primer, a second PCR was run for roughly 6 to 12 cycles. A template-switch adaptor with 12 random nucleotides tagged each cDNA molecule. TCRdb processed the 5' RACE reads anew with MiXCR; each CDR3 protein has one entry. The sample includes some 1.7 million distinct CDR3 sequences, 28% seen only once; the top ten take 7.7%. These data belong to a study of blood T cells in healthy people across ages. The donors, all healthy, were Caucasians living in Russia, aged about 6 to 90. CDR1 is SGHDN, CDR2 FVKESK, per germline. V lost 9 bases to trimming and J lost 4 bases; unmatched junction nucleotides: 12. This CDR3 has 15 residues. Study observations and caveats: Long-lived donors carried more naive CD4+ cells and greater diversity than aged donors. Shifts in expanded clonotypes may have been confounded by donor CMV status, which was unknown.

The sequence came from a woman in her 30s in good health. The sequenced sample was blood. The chain recombines TRBV14 with TRBJ2-5, with 9 bases identical to TRBD2. This CDR3 is CASHLSGGRRETQYF. CDR3 DNA: TGTGCCAGTCATCTCAGCGGGGGGCGGAGAGAGACCCAGTACTTC.